Detailed here is one T cell receptor beta chain. Its antigen is not identified. The sample comes from a study of T cell responses to AZD1222 COVID-19 vaccine. Notes on the study in general: In all cases, repertoires were sampled only after the peak T cell response.

Looked up from germline, CDR1 is MGHRA and CDR2 is YSYEKL. Deletions cut 0 bases from V and 6 bases from J, with 9 bases between. CDR3 size: 13 residues. TCRdb's table, derived via immunoSEQ multiplex PCR, lists solely in-frame clones and lacks some. The profile shows under 75,000 clones, 85% of them singletons. The sequencing used peripheral blood, collected on day 0 of AZD1222 vaccination. This sequence joins TRBV4-1 and TRBJ2-7; a possible D gene is TRBD2 (6 bases). The sequence was obtained from an adult in good health. CDR3 coding DNA: TGCGCCAGCAGCCAAGAACTAGCTTCCGAGCAGTACTTC. This translates into CASSQELASEQYF.